The present TCR beta chain was sequenced within a study of shared clonotypes between healthy human individuals. Study background: The study used three CD4 naive, three CD4 memory, two CD8 naive and one CD8 memory plate per donor. Study results and caveats: Donor scarcity curtailed the genetic and exposure-history diversity represented herein.

Methods used by the authors: ImmunoSEQ gave junction-only sequences without quality scores, so filtering differed. Produced via immunoSEQ multiplex PCR; TCRdb's table is partial and in-frame only. The DNA gave D and trimming, while V, J and clone size come from that table. Of approximately 2.5 million clones listed, 93% are singletons. As for this clone: Antigen specificity is unknown.

The CDR3 loop spans 11 amino acids. Germline CDR1 and CDR2: SGDLS and YYNGEE. Between the trimmed V and J ends, which lost 0 bases and 8 bases, there was a span of 3 bases. The chain couples TRBV9 to TRBJ1-3; D is uncertain. This sequence was found in a man younger than 35 in good health. Some clones in this sample may be carry-over from other donors' samples. Sequenced material: naive CD4+ T cells from PBMCs. Subset defined: CD45RA+ positively selected. CDR3 sequence (DNA): TGTGCCAGCAGCGTAGGGGACACCATATATTTT. This sequence encodes CASSVGDTIYF.